This T cell receptor (beta chain) was captured in a study of blood T cell repertoires in COVID-19. Study-level information: Whether acute or convalescent, the COVID-19 samples came from the United States, Italy and Spain.

Per the germline V gene, CDR1 is MRHNA and CDR2 is SNTAGT. This CDR3 contains 13 residues. The V and J ends lost 4 bases and 6 bases respectively, with 9 bases between them. The repertoire was sequenced with immunoSEQ multiplex PCR; TCRdb's copy has only in-frame clones and lacks some. The sample contains roughly 400,000 clones, 85% to 90% of which appear only once. Recovery among Cohort 3 donors was established by two negative PCRs, clearance, or symptom resolution. The sequenced material came from PBMCs or T cells enriched from blood (not recorded which). The V call is TRBV6-4, the J call TRBJ2-2; possible D gene TRBD2, 6 bases. This clonotype was sampled from a woman in her twenties or thirties who had recovered from COVID-19. The CDR3 region is CASSGLDSGELFF. CDR3 DNA: TGTGCCAGCAGTGGACTAGATTCCGGGGAGCTGTTTTTT.